This entry lists 15 T cell receptor beta chains sequenced from one sample in a study of post-analysis software for immune sequencing data. Study-level findings and limits: There were about five TRBV segments more frequent in patients than controls, and TRBV5-6, TRBV5-1 and TRBV20-1 were among them.

TCR beta cDNA libraries had unique molecular identifiers. Each CDR3 protein is one row after TCRdb ran MiXCR on the PCR reads. The sample lists fewer than 850,000 distinct CDR3 sequences; roughly 29% were seen once. These receptors are not linked to any known antigen. Sequenced material: blood. These TCRs come from a girl aged 10 to 17 with multiple sclerosis.

The V call is TRBV27, the J call TRBJ1-2; no clear D. This CDR3 is built from 15 residues. Germline-derived CDR1 and CDR2 are MNHEY and SMNVEV (reference sequence). V was trimmed by 4 bases and J by 1 base, leaving 13 bases between them. The CDR3 region has the DNA TGTGCCAGCAGTTCCCACGGACTGAATAACTATGGCTACACCTTC. This gives the protein CASSSHGLNNYGYTF.

This chain joins TRBV2 and TRBJ2-3; a weak D match, TRBD2 (5 bases). Looked up from germline, CDR1 is SNHLY and CDR2 is FYNNEI. V was trimmed by 7 bases and J by 5 bases, leaving 13 bases between them. The CDR3 has 13 residues. The CDR3 is CASIGQEVDTQYF. CDR3 bases: TGTGCCAGCATAGGGCAGGAGGTAGATACGCAGTATTTT.

This chain links TRBV7-2 with TRBJ2-2; TRBD2 is a possible D gene (7 bases). This CDR3 comprises 17 residues. Trimming left V 1 base short and J 15 bases short, with 27 bases between. CDR1 SGHTA and CDR2 FQGNSA come from the germline V gene. The DNA for the CDR3 is TGTGCCAGCAGCTTAGTCTTTAGTATTTCGAGAGGGGGGGGCGTGTTTTTT. It encodes CASSLVFSISRGGGVFF.

The sample holds a few counts of this clonotype. This rearrangement joins TRBV29-1 to TRBJ1-1, with D hard to call. Trimming took off 3 bases at V and 4 bases at J, with 6 bases between the two ends. CDR3 length: 11 amino acids. From germline, CDR1 is SQVTM and CDR2 ANQGSEA. The chain's CDR3 is CSVEVSTEAFF. CDR3 nucleotide sequence: TGCAGCGTTGAGGTGTCCACTGAAGCTTTCTTT.

This chain uses TRBV24-1 with TRBJ2-1; 10 nucleotides match TRBD2. The ends lost 4 bases at V and 7 bases at J; junction bases unmatched: 12. The CDR3 runs 17 residues. CDR1 is KGHDR and CDR2 is SFDVKD in the germline V gene. Written as DNA, the CDR3 is TGTGCCACCAGTGACCCAACAACTAGCGGGATTACGAATGAGCAGTTCTTC. This codes for CATSDPTTSGITNEQFF.

V gene TRBV28 combines with J gene TRBJ2-3, with 11 bases that match TRBD2. The CDR3 covers 14 residues. Germline trimming cut 10 bases from V and 4 bases from J; bases unmatched to any gene: 7. Germline CDR1 reads MDHEN; CDR2 reads SYDVKM. The CDR3 DNA follows: TGTGCCACCCAAGTAGCGGGGGGGCCAGATACGCAGTATTTT. The encoded protein is CATQVAGGPDTQYF.

In its sample, this clonotype was seen many times. This sequence joins TRBV4-3 and TRBJ2-7; D possibly corresponds to TRBD1 (6 bases). V lost 0 bases to trimming and J lost 0 bases, with 9 bases between them. CDR3 length equals 15 residues. Germline CDR1 and CDR2: LGHNA and YSLEER. The DNA for the CDR3 is TGCGCCAGCAGCCAAGACGGACAGAGCTCCTACGAGCAGTACTTC. Translation gives CASSQDGQSSYEQYF.

The J gene is TRBJ1-5, the V gene TRBV2; TRBD1 agrees at 9 bases. This CDR3 is built from 16 residues. The junction had 8 bases not matched to a gene; V was cut back by 6 bases and J by 2 bases. Germline V CDR1 and CDR2: SNHLY, FYNNEI. CDR3 coding DNA: TGTGCCAGCAGGAAGGACAGGGGTTACGGCAATCAGCCCCAGCATTTT. Translating it yields CASRKDRGYGNQPQHF.

The chain couples TRBV20-1 to TRBJ1-1, with a possible D match to TRBD1 (6 bases). CDR1 is DFQATT and CDR2 is SNEGSKA in the germline V gene (reference sequence). This CDR3 comprises 13 residues. The ends were cut back, 1 base at V and 3 bases at J, with 9 bases in the middle. The CDR3 nucleotides read TGCAGTGCTAGAGGGACAGCGGACACTGAAGCTTTCTTT. Translation: CSARGTADTEAFF.

This clonotype was seen more than once but under ten times. V usage is TRBV7-2 and J usage is TRBJ2-7; 13 nucleotides align to TRBD2. Germline V lookup: CDR1 SGHTA, CDR2 FQGNSA. V shed 5 bases, J shed 2 bases, and the junction held 6 bases outside the gene matches. The CDR3 has 16 amino acids. The CDR3 DNA sequence: TGTGCCAGCAGCCAAGGGACTAGCGGGGTTACCTACGAGCAGTACTTC. Encoded protein: CASSQGTSGVTYEQYF.

This clonotype has at least ten counts. This sequence joins TRBV20-1 and TRBJ2-3; TRBD1 matches at 7 bases. J was trimmed by 5 bases and V by 4 bases; bases with no gene match: 6. The germline gives CDR1 DFQATT, CDR2 SNEGSKA (reference sequence). This CDR3 contains 13 residues. CDR3 sequence (DNA): TGCAGTGCTACCACAGGGGCTGGAGATACGCAGTATTTT. Protein: CSATTGAGDTQYF.

This clonotype has just a few counts. J is TRBJ2-5 and V is TRBV7-9, with D perhaps TRBD2 (6 bases). The CDR3 runs 17 residues. Germline V gives CDR1 SEHNR, CDR2 FQNEAQ (reference sequence). Between the trimmed V and J ends, which lost 5 bases and 4 bases, there was a span of 23 bases. The CDR3 loop reads CASSPGPQTSRRETQYF. The CDR3 DNA reads TGTGCCAGCAGCCCCGGGCCCCAGACTAGTCGTAGAGAGACCCAGTACTTC.

The chain has TRBV12-3 or TRBV12-4 and TRBJ1-2; D possibly corresponds to TRBD1 (6 bases). The CDR3 consists of 13 residues. Trimming cost V 4 bases and J 3 bases, with 9 bases left between them. In DNA form, the CDR3 reads TGTGCCAGCAGTTGGGGGCAGGACTATGGCTACACCTTC. It translates to CASSWGQDYGYTF.

With respect to this clonotype: Compared with germline, one end of the junction differs, possibly owing to a read error. The chain uses TRBV28 and TRBJ2-2, with D possibly TRBD1 on 6 matching bases. The CDR3 runs to 16 residues. The V gene's germline CDR1 is MDHEN and CDR2 SYDVKM. For the CDR3, the DNA is TGTGCCAGCAGTTTGCTAGGTCAAAGGGACACCGGGGAGCGGTTTTTT. Translation: CASSLLGQRDTGERFF.

Concerning this clonotype: Compared with germline, one end of the junction differs, possibly owing to a read error. The CDR3 DNA reads as TGTGTCAGCAGCCCCGGGGGTAGGACGGAGACCCAGTACTTC. Encoded protein: CVSSPGGRTETQYF. This chain links TRBV11-2 with TRBJ2-5; D might be TRBD2 (6 bases). From germline, CDR1 is SGHAT and CDR2 FQNNGV. There are 14 residues in the CDR3. Supplemented by reference TRBV11-2 and TRBJ2-5, the full variable domain reads EAGVAQSPRYKIIEKRQSVAFWCNPISGHATLYWYQQILGQGPKLLIQFQNNGVVDDSQLPKDRFSAERLKGVDSTLKIQPAKLEDSAVYLCVSSPGGRTETQYFGPGTRLLVL.